This TCR beta chain emerged from a study of T cells in Graves' hyperthyroidism and ophthalmopathy. CDR3 size: 13 residues. V was trimmed by 5 bases and J by 4 bases, leaving 11 bases between them. Germline values: CDR1 LNHDA, CDR2 SQIVND (reference sequence). RNA transcripts yielded amplified TCR beta CDR3 regions. RT-PCR in the first round (using the HTBI primer set) targeted the TCR CDR3. MiXCR was run by TCRdb on the multiplex PCR reads, yielding one entry per CDR3 protein. The sample shows more than 150,000 distinct CDR3 sequences, about a sixth of them seen only once. Specimen: blood. This chain joins TRBV19 and TRBJ1-2, with D possibly being TRBD1 (6 bases). This clonotype was sampled from a woman in her 50s with Graves' hyperthyroidism. The CDR3 protein is CASSEGTPYGYTF. The CDR3 nucleotides read TGTGCCAGTAGTGAGGGGACACCCTATGGCTACACCTTC.